Here is one T cell receptor beta chain with its context. The germline V and J ends were trimmed by 4 bases and 2 bases, with 21 bases remaining between them. The CDR3 is 16 amino acids. Germline-derived CDR1 and CDR2 are DFQATT and SNEGSKA (reference sequence). Original processing methods: Across clinicopathological groups, CDR3 differences served as the basis for building a distant-metastasis classifier for papillary thyroid cancer. TCRdb re-analyzed the PCR reads using MiXCR. None of the V and J calls come from the authors' own analysis; TCRdb made them. Of approximately 21,000 clones listed, approximately 25% are singletons. Each patient went into thyroid surgery without having received any treatment. This sample was taken from a study of metastatic and nonmetastatic thyroid tumors. Looking at the study overall: Repertoire data that came from the blood and tumor or nodule tissue of malignant and benign thyroid patients were compared.

The sequenced sample consisted of tumor tissue. The source is a female donor with papillary thyroid cancer or a benign thyroid nodule (not recorded which). Some clones in this sample may be carry-over from other donors' samples. The chain uses TRBV20-1 and TRBJ2-7, with a weak D call TRBD2 (6 bases). The CDR3 region has the DNA TGCAGTGCTAAATCACCTCCGCCTAGCGATACCTACGAGCAGTACTTC. Translating gives CSAKSPPPSDTYEQYF.